This is a list of T cell receptor beta chains from one sample in a study of regulatory T cells in long-lasting Graves disease. From the multiplex PCR reads, TCRdb called clonotypes with MiXCR, one entry per CDR3 protein. The table lists roughly 260,000 distinct CDR3 sequences, 15% to 20% of them singletons. The same specimen was also included in a second study, on T cells in Graves' hyperthyroidism and ophthalmopathy.

The sequenced sample was peripheral blood mononuclear cells (PBMCs), obtained at new diagnosis, from a patient treated with antithyroid drugs. These receptors came from a woman under 40 with Graves disease. CDR3s include the opening cysteine and the closing phenylalanine or tryptophan. A D gene is named only where the DNA matches it firmly. A clone size is listed for some rows: how often the clone was seen (once, few, many), or a class if it is expanded.

>TRBJ1-5|TRBV2|NA|many
CASSVQGRQPQHF
TGTGCCAGCAGTGTACAAGGTCGGCAGCCCCAGCATTTT
>TRBJ1-2|TRBV18|NA|many
CASSPRQKDGYTF
TGTGCCAGCTCACCACGCCAGAAGGATGGCTACACCTTC
>TRBJ1-1|TRBV20-1|NA|many
CSASLTGVSTEAFF
TGCAGTGCGAGTTTGACAGGAGTTAGCACTGAAGCTTTCTTT
>TRBJ2-2|TRBV20-1|NA|many
CSLGTLNTGELFF
TGCAGCCTCGGGACTTTGAACACCGGGGAGCTGTTTTTT
>TRBJ1-5|TRBV12-3/TRBV12-4|NA|many
CASSVNSNQPQHF
TGTGCCAGCAGCGTTAATAGCAATCAGCCCCAGCATTTT
>TRBJ2-7|TRBV3-1|NA|many
CASSPRYLEQYF
TGTGCCAGCAGCCCCCGATACCTCGAGCAGTACTTC
>TRBJ1-6|TRBV5-4|NA|NA
CASSLESGSSPLHF
TGTGCCAGCAGCTTGGAGTCGGGCAGCTCACCCCTCCACTTT
>TRBJ1-4|TRBV29-1|NA|NA
CSPADRSPETNEKLFF
TGCAGCCCTGCGGACAGATCCCCCGAAACTAATGAAAAACTGTTTTTT
>TRBJ2-7|TRBV10-3|NA|NA
CAISGSRTVSNEQYF
TGTGCCATCAGTGGAAGCCGGACAGTTTCCAACGAGCAGTACTTC
>TRBJ1-4|TRBV3-1|NA|many
CASSQAMTTTNEKLFF
TGTGCCAGCAGCCAAGCAATGACGACTACTAATGAAAAACTGTTTTTT
>TRBJ1-2|TRBV6-5|NA|many
CASSYSRGWLGYTF
TGTGCCAGCAGTTACTCGAGGGGATGGTTAGGCTACACCTTC
>TRBJ1-1|TRBV25-1|NA|many
CASSARLWTEAFF
TGTGCCAGCAGTGCCCGCCTCTGGACTGAAGCTTTCTTT
>TRBJ2-6|TRBV19|NA|few
CASRSSVGSGANVLTF
TGTGCCAGTAGATCCTCAGTGGGCTCTGGGGCCAACGTCCTGACTTTC
>TRBJ2-7|TRBV7-9|TRBD1|NA
CASSQGANMYEQYF
TGTGCCAGCAGCCAGGGGGCTAATATGTACGAGCAGTACTTC
>TRBJ2-3|TRBV20-1|TRBD2|NA
CSAPNGLAGTDTQYF
TGCAGTGCGCCAAATGGGCTAGCGGGCACAGATACGCAGTATTTT
>TRBJ2-1|TRBV13|NA|many
CASSLGRGAGNEQFF
TGTGCCAGCAGCTTGGGCCGGGGGGCGGGGAATGAGCAGTTCTTC
>TRBJ1-2|TRBV20-1|TRBD1|NA
CSARKQGANGYTF
TGCAGTGCTAGGAAACAGGGGGCGAATGGCTACACCTTC
>TRBJ1-3|TRBV5-1|TRBD1|few
CASSIQTGGNTIYF
TGCGCCAGCAGCATCCAGACAGGGGGAAACACCATATATTTT
>TRBJ2-1|TRBV2|TRBD2|NA
CASREREVYEQFF
TGTGCCAGCAGAGAGCGGGAGGTGTATGAGCAGTTCTTC
>TRBJ2-6|TRBV7-9|NA|NA
CASSSIAFYRAGANVLTF
TGTGCCAGCAGCTCCATCGCATTTTACAGGGCCGGGGCCAACGTCCTGACTTTC
>TRBJ1-6|TRBV19|TRBD1|many
CAIGQGDNSPLHF
TGTGCCATCGGACAGGGTGATAATTCACCCCTCCACTTT
>TRBJ1-5|TRBV2|TRBD1|many
CASTLSRDRIHSNQPQHF
TGTGCCAGCACCCTGTCCCGGGACAGGATACATAGCAATCAGCCCCAGCATTTT
>TRBJ1-1|TRBV20-1|NA|NA
CSAIRPGSITEAFF
TGCAGTGCTATCAGGCCGGGGTCGATCACTGAAGCTTTCTTT
>TRBJ2-5|TRBV12-3/TRBV12-4|TRBD1|once
CASSPGQGASIKETQYF
TGTGCCAGCAGTCCGGGACAGGGGGCCTCGATCAAAGAGACCCAGTACTTC
>TRBJ2-7|TRBV2|NA|many
CASSAGMRGYEQYF
TGTGCCAGCAGTGCGGGGATGAGGGGCTACGAGCAGTACTTC
>TRBJ1-5|TRBV19|NA|many
CASSIAPGRGNQPQHF
TGTGCCAGTAGTATAGCGCCCGGGAGAGGCAATCAGCCCCAGCATTTT
>TRBJ1-4|TRBV7-9|TRBD1|many
CASSSPRQGAIVVYEKLFF
TGTGCCAGCAGTTCCCCTCGACAGGGGGCAATCGTAGTTTACGAAAAACTGTTTTTT
>TRBJ2-4|TRBV7-9|TRBD1|many
CASSSVGTAPNIQYF
TGTGCCAGCAGCTCCGTCGGGACAGCTCCGAACATTCAGTACTTC
>TRBJ1-3|TRBV14|NA|many
CASSQEAGAGNTIYF
TGTGCCAGCAGCCAAGAAGCGGGGGCCGGAAACACCATATATTTT
>TRBJ1-2|TRBV27|NA|once
CASSLPTGAGYTF
TGTGCCAGCAGTCTCCCTACCGGGGCAGGCTACACCTTC
>TRBJ2-2|TRBV6-5|TRBD2|few
CASSSWEGSPGELFF
TGTGCCAGCAGTTCCTGGGAGGGGAGCCCCGGGGAGCTGTTTTTT
>TRBJ2-7|TRBV20-1|TRBD1|many
CSARDPVGGPSYEQYF
TGCAGTGCTAGAGATCCGGTAGGGGGCCCCTCCTACGAGCAGTACTTC
>TRBJ2-5|TRBV25-1|NA|many
CASSEWGRGGAETQYF
TGTGCCAGCAGTGAATGGGGGAGGGGGGGTGCAGAGACCCAGTACTTC
>TRBJ1-2|TRBV4-1|TRBD1|many
CASSQDIGQGSRYGYTF
TGCGCCAGCAGCCAAGACATAGGACAGGGGAGTAGGTATGGCTACACCTTC
>TRBJ2-1|TRBV7-3|NA|NA
CASSLIGGGPYNEQFF
TGTGCCAGCAGCTTAATTGGGGGCGGGCCCTACAATGAGCAGTTCTTC
>TRBJ1-6|TRBV27|NA|many
CASRTHSYNSPLHF
TGTGCCAGCAGAACCCACTCCTATAATTCACCCCTCCACTTT
>TRBJ1-2|TRBV5-1|NA|NA
CASSPDYRRANYGYTF
TGCGCCAGCAGCCCGGATTACAGGAGAGCTAACTATGGCTACACCTTC
>TRBJ2-7|TRBV7-2|NA|many
CASSLELGAYEQYF
TGTGCCAGCAGCTTAGAGTTAGGCGCCTACGAGCAGTACTTC
>TRBJ2-7|TRBV7-9|TRBD1|many
CASSPPGQGRVGGRTYEQYF
TGTGCCAGCAGCCCACCTGGACAGGGGCGTGTCGGGGGTAGGACCTACGAGCAGTACTTC
>TRBJ1-6|TRBV7-3|TRBD1|NA
CACREGAGGSPLHF
TGTGCCTGCAGGGAGGGGGCGGGCGGTTCACCCCTCCACTTT
>TRBJ2-2|TRBV24-1|TRBD1|many
CATSDHTGDTGELFF
TGTGCCACCAGTGATCACACAGGGGACACCGGGGAGCTGTTTTTT
>TRBJ2-3|TRBV12-3/TRBV12-4|TRBD1|many
CASSLGGQGEDTQYF
TGTGCCAGCAGTTTAGGAGGACAGGGCGAAGATACGCAGTATTTT
>TRBJ2-5|TRBV6-2/TRBV6-3|TRBD2|many
CASRRIGGGLQETQYF
TGTGCCAGCAGGAGGATTGGCGGGGGACTTCAAGAGACCCAGTACTTC
>TRBJ2-1|TRBV2|NA|many
CATSGPPSYNEQFF
TGTGCCACCTCTGGGCCCCCCTCCTACAATGAGCAGTTCTTC
>TRBJ2-2|TRBV5-1|NA|many
CASSASRDRGELFF
TGCGCCAGCAGCGCGAGCAGGGACCGCGGGGAGCTGTTTTTT
>TRBJ1-1|TRBV7-2|NA|few
CASSRDLGPEAFF
TGTGCCAGCAGCCGGGACCTAGGCCCTGAAGCTTTCTTT
>TRBJ2-1|TRBV4-1|NA|many
CASSQRTNGGEQFF
TGCGCCAGCAGCCAACGAACAAATGGGGGTGAGCAGTTCTTC
>TRBJ2-3|TRBV5-5|TRBD2|NA
CASSLLAGGNTQYF
TGTGCCAGCAGCTTACTAGCGGGGGGAAATACGCAGTATTTT